A selection of T cell receptor beta chains follows, all from one sample in a study of OX40 agonist ivuxolimab in advanced cancers. TCRdb keeps only in-frame clones here, not all; method: immunoSEQ multiplex PCR. The sample shows about 67,000 clones, just over 90% of them seen only once. The starting material was CD4+ or CD8+ T cells sorted from blood, obtained in a trial of the OX40 agonist ivuxolimab. The receptors come from an adult with an advanced solid tumor such as melanoma, head and neck, liver or kidney cancer. Both conserved end residues are part of each CDR3. D genes are given only for firm matches. Clone size, where shown, is once, few, many, or a class for clones that have expanded.

d_call	clone_size	v_call	j_call	cdr3_nt	cdr3_aa
.	.	TRBV7-9	TRBJ2-5	TGTGCCAGCAGCCTCCTGCAGGGAGAGACCCAGTACTTC	CASSLLQGETQYF
.	.	TRBV10-3	TRBJ1-1	TGTGCCATCAGTGAGTTCTCCAACACTGAAGCTTTCTTT	CAISEFSNTEAFF
TRBD1	.	TRBV28	TRBJ1-5	TGTGCCAGCAGTCCCGGGACAGGGGGCAGAGAGCCCCAGCATTTT	CASSPGTGGREPQHF
TRBD1	.	TRBV19	TRBJ1-2	TGTGCCAGTAGTCCGGACAGGGACTATGGCTACACCTTC	CASSPDRDYGYTF
.	.	TRBV9	TRBJ2-2	TGTGCCAGCAGCGTTTATAGTTCCCCGGGATTCGTGGGCACCGGGGAGCTGTTTTTT	CASSVYSSPGFVGTGELFF
TRBD2	.	TRBV9	TRBJ2-5	TGTGCCAGCAGCGTAGGGACTAGTACCTCGGAGACCCAGTACTTC	CASSVGTSTSETQYF
.	.	TRBV28	TRBJ1-3	TGTGCCACTCGGGGCAGGAGCGCCGCCGGAAACACCATATATTTT	CATRGRSAAGNTIYF
.	.	TRBV15	TRBJ2-1	TGTGCCACCAGCAGAGTGCGGGGAGGGGGGTACAATGAGCAGTTCTTC	CATSRVRGGGYNEQFF
TRBD2	.	TRBV5-4	TRBJ2-5	TGTGCCAGCAGCTTAAGACTAGCGGGGTTGAGTCCCCAAGAGACCCAGTACTTC	CASSLRLAGLSPQETQYF
TRBD1	.	TRBV18	TRBJ2-7	TGTGCCAGCTCACCACCGTCTGGACAGGGGATCGGCGAGCAGTACTTC	CASSPPSGQGIGEQYF
.	.	TRBV5-4	TRBJ2-7	TGTGCCAGCAGCTTGAGGGGCGGCACCTACGAGCAGTACTTC	CASSLRGGTYEQYF
.	.	TRBV11-3	TRBJ2-1	TGTGCCAGCAGCATTTCGGGGGAACCCTACAATGAGCAGTTCTTC	CASSISGEPYNEQFF
TRBD2	.	TRBV7-9	TRBJ2-2	TGTGCCAGCAGCCATTCTAGCGGGAGTTCGAACACCGGGGAGCTGTTTTTT	CASSHSSGSSNTGELFF
TRBD2	.	TRBV6-6	TRBJ2-7	TGTGCCAGCAGCCCCCGACTAGCGGGGGCCTACGAGCAGTACTTC	CASSPRLAGAYEQYF
TRBD2	few	TRBV7-3	TRBJ2-3	TGTGCCAGCAGCATCCTAGCGGGGGGGCCGAATACGCAGTATTTT	CASSILAGGPNTQYF
TRBD1	.	TRBV6-5	TRBJ2-7	TGTGCCAGCAGTTACTCACCCCCGGGACAGGGTTACGAGCAGTACTTC	CASSYSPPGQGYEQYF
TRBD2	.	TRBV27	TRBJ2-1	TGTGCCAGCAGTCGCAGACTAGCGGGGATCAATGAGCAGTTCTTC	CASSRRLAGINEQFF
TRBD1	.	TRBV18	TRBJ1-2	TGTGCCAGCTCACCACCATCGGTGGGACAGGGTTATGGCTACACCTTC	CASSPPSVGQGYGYTF
.	.	TRBV5-1	TRBJ2-3	TGCGCCAGCAGCTCCCCCCTAGCGACGGGGTTAGATACGCAGTATTTT	CASSSPLATGLDTQYF
.	.	TRBV10-1	TRBJ2-2	TGCGCCAGCAGTGAGCGGGTTCCAGCTGTCACCGGGGAGCTGTTTTTT	CASSERVPAVTGELFF
TRBD1	once	TRBV7-2	TRBJ2-5	TGTGCCAGCAGCCCAGACAGGGGGCAAGAGACCCAGTACTTC	CASSPDRGQETQYF
.	.	TRBV11-3	TRBJ2-2	TGTGCCAGCAGCTCCCGACAGGTGCTCACCGGGGAGCTGTTTTTT	CASSSRQVLTGELFF
.	.	TRBV19	TRBJ1-3	TGTGCCAGTAGAGGAACCGGTTCGGACCTCGGAAACACCATATATTTT	CASRGTGSDLGNTIYF
TRBD1	.	TRBV9	TRBJ2-5	TGTGCCAGCAGCGTAGAGGACAGGATCGGGACCCAGTACTTC	CASSVEDRIGTQYF
TRBD1	once	TRBV25-1	TRBJ1-3	TGTGCCAGCAGTGAAATTTGGGACAGGGGTGGAAACACCATATATTTT	CASSEIWDRGGNTIYF
.	.	TRBV9	TRBJ1-3	TGTGCCAGCAGCGTAGGGGGGGCCATCTCTGGAAACACCATATATTTT	CASSVGGAISGNTIYF
.	.	TRBV19	TRBJ2-3	TGTGCCAGTAGTATTGCGGAGATCGGCACAGATACGCAGTATTTT	CASSIAEIGTDTQYF
TRBD2	.	TRBV28	TRBJ2-3	TGTGCCAGCAGCTCAAACCGCTACGGGCCCAGGAGCCATTGGCGGGGGAATACAGATACGCAGTATTTT	CASSSNRYGPRSHWRGNTDTQYF
TRBD2	.	TRBV4-1	TRBJ2-2	TGCGCCAGCAGCCGGACTAGCGGGGTTAACACCGGGGAGCTGTTTTTT	CASSRTSGVNTGELFF
.	.	TRBV29-1	TRBJ1-2	TGCAGCGTTGAACAGTATGGCTACACCTTC	CSVEQYGYTF
.	.	TRBV18	TRBJ2-1	TGTGCCAGCTCACCACTTCTCCCGGGGACCTCGGGCAATGAGCAGTTCTTC	CASSPLLPGTSGNEQFF
.	.	TRBV7-3	TRBJ2-5	TGTGCCAGCAGCTTAAAGGGTGGGACCCAGTACTTC	CASSLKGGTQYF
.	.	TRBV27	TRBJ2-5	TGTGCCAGCAGTTGGGGGGGCGGAGAGACCCAGTACTTC	CASSWGGGETQYF
.	.	TRBV7-8	TRBJ1-3	TGTGCCAGCAGCCTTGAACACGGGGCTGGAAACACCATATATTTT	CASSLEHGAGNTIYF
.	.	TRBV7-2	TRBJ1-3	TGTGCCAGCAGCTTAGGGCTGTCGGGAAACACCATATATTTT	CASSLGLSGNTIYF
TRBD1	.	TRBV5-1	TRBJ2-6	TGCGCCAGCTCCGACAGGGTTGGGTCTGGGGCCAACGTCCTGACTTTC	CASSDRVGSGANVLTF
TRBD1	.	TRBV27	TRBJ1-5	TGTGCCAGCAGAGACAGGGGTCTGGGGCCCCAGCATTTT	CASRDRGLGPQHF
.	.	TRBV7-2	TRBJ2-3	TGTGCCAGCAGCTTATCCGCAGATACGCAGTATTTT	CASSLSADTQYF
.	.	TRBV4-2	TRBJ2-4	TGTGCCAGCAGCCTAGGGGGGGGCGGAAACATTCAGTACTTC	CASSLGGGGNIQYF
.	.	TRBV27	TRBJ2-1	TGTGCCAGCAGTTTAAACGGGCTAGCCCCCTACAATGAGCAGTTCTTC	CASSLNGLAPYNEQFF
.	.	TRBV7-2	TRBJ2-3	TGTGCCAGCAGCTCTCACGGGACCCGACGGGGGAATACGCAGTATTTT	CASSSHGTRRGNTQYF
.	.	TRBV7-9	TRBJ2-2	TGTGCCAGCAGCTTAGCGCTGAGGGGCCTTACCGGGGAGCTGTTTTTT	CASSLALRGLTGELFF
.	.	TRBV5-4	TRBJ1-5	TGTGCCAGCAGCTTGGTTGGACAGCCCTTACATCAGCCCCAGCATTTT	CASSLVGQPLHQPQHF
.	.	TRBV28	TRBJ1-1	TGTGCCAGCAGTTTATGGAAGGAGAACACTGAAGCTTTCTTT	CASSLWKENTEAFF
.	.	TRBV27	TRBJ1-5	TGTGCCAGCAGTTTATGTGATCGGGGAGGGTTCCGCGATCAGCCCCAGCATTTT	CASSLCDRGGFRDQPQHF
.	.	TRBV4-1	TRBJ2-7	TGCGCCAGCAGCCAAGGAGGGACCTTCTACGAGCAGTACTTC	CASSQGGTFYEQYF
TRBD1	.	TRBV5-4	TRBJ1-2	TGTGCCAGCAGCAGGGACAGGGTCTATGGCTACACCTTC	CASSRDRVYGYTF